This TCR beta chain was captured by sequencing in a study of shared clonotypes between healthy human individuals. Broader study findings: Some naive CD4 clonotypes, 4% to 6%, turned up in common across a handful of donors. There were few donors, and this limited the genetic and exposure-history diversity represented. Compared with memory subsets, naive subsets generally had larger estimated richness.

A deep-level run was used for the assay. TCRdb keeps only in-frame clones here, not all; method: immunoSEQ multiplex PCR. The sample yields about 2.4 million clones, 93% seen once. As concerns this clone: Its antigen remains unidentified.

The V gene's germline CDR1 is KGHSH and CDR2 LQKENI. Trimming cost V 4 bases and J 4 bases; bases outside gene matches: 8. This CDR3 region has 17 residues. The origin of this receptor is a man younger than 30 in good health. Some clones in this sample may be carry-over from other donors' samples. V gene TRBV18 combines with J gene TRBJ2-1, with TRBD2 matching 12 bases. The sequenced sample consisted of naive CD4+ T cells from PBMCs. Specified subset: CD45RA+ positively selected. The CDR3 DNA follows: TGTGCCAGCTCACGGACTAGCGGGATCACCCCTTACAATGAGCAGTTCTTC. Its protein is CASSRTSGITPYNEQFF.